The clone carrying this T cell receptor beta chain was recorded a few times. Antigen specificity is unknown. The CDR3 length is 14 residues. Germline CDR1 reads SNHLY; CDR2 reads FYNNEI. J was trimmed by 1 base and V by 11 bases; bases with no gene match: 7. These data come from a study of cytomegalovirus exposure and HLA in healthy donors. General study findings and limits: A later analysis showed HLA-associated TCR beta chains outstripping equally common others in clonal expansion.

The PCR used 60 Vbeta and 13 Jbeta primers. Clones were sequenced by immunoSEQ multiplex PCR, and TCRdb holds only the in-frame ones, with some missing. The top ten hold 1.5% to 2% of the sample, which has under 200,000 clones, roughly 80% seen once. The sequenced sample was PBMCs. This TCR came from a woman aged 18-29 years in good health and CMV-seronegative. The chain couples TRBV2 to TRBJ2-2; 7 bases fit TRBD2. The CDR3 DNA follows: TGTGCCTCTCGGGACTACCTGAACACCGGGGAGCTGTTTTTT. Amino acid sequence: CASRDYLNTGELFF.